This passage covers 19 T cell receptor beta chains from one sample sequenced in a study of shared clonotypes between healthy human individuals. Generated by immunoSEQ multiplex PCR, the TCRdb table keeps only in-frame clones and is missing some. The data show millions of clones, roughly 95% seen once. Sequencing was performed on naive CD4+ T cells sorted from blood. Regarding subset: CD45RA+ positively selected. These receptors were obtained from a man between 18 and 35 years old in good health.

The chain employs TRBV19 and TRBJ2-5; tentative D call: TRBD1 (6 bases). The germline V and J ends were trimmed by 4 bases and 4 bases, with 10 bases remaining between them. This CDR3 is built from 13 residues. The germline CDR1 and CDR2 sequences are LNHDA and SQIVND (reference sequence). The CDR3 spells CASSTRGRETQYF. DNA of the CDR3: TGTGCCAGTAGTACCAGGGGCAGAGAGACCCAGTACTTC. Looking up the rest from reference TRBV19 and TRBJ2-5 gives the full variable domain: DGGITQSPKYLFRKEGQNVTLSCEQNLNHDAMYWYRQDPGQGLRLIYYSQIVNDFQKGDIAEGYSVSREKKESFPLTVTSAQKNPTAFYLCASSTRGRETQYFGPGTRLLVL.

V and J are TRBV2 and TRBJ2-1; 7 nucleotides align to TRBD2. There are 13 residues in the CDR3. CDR1 and CDR2 from the germline V gene are SNHLY and FYNNEI. Trimming cost V 5 bases and J 3 bases; bases outside gene matches: 1. The chain's CDR3 is CASSRDYYNEQFF. In DNA form, the CDR3 reads TGTGCCAGCAGTCGGGACTACTACAATGAGCAGTTCTTC.

This rearrangement joins TRBV19 to TRBJ1-1, with D unclear. Trimming stripped 3 bases from V and 2 bases from J, with 10 bases between. Germline CDR1 and CDR2: LNHDA and SQIVND (reference sequence). The CDR3 loop spans 14 amino acids. CDR3 sequence: CASSIWISNTEAFF. In nucleotides, the CDR3 is TGTGCCAGTAGTATCTGGATAAGCAACACTGAAGCTTTCTTT.

The chain recombines TRBV6-6 with TRBJ1-2; D uncertain. Trimming took off 0 bases at V and 6 bases at J, with 11 bases between the two ends. The CDR3 is made up of 14 amino acids. Germline V CDR1 and CDR2: MNHNY, SVGAGI (reference sequence). The CDR3 loop is CASSYSSGNNGYTF. CDR3 coding DNA: TGTGCCAGCAGTTACTCATCCGGGAACAATGGCTACACCTTC.

CDR3 DNA: TGTGCCAGCAGCCCGGACAGGGATTCGGGGGATAGCAATCAGCCCCAGCATTTT. This gives the protein CASSPDRDSGDSNQPQHF. The chain uses TRBV7-9 and TRBJ1-5; 8 bases are shared with TRBD1. Germline V gene sequence: CDR1 SEHNR, CDR2 FQNEAQ (reference sequence). The ends lost 5 bases at V and 0 bases at J; junction bases unmatched: 12. This CDR3 contains 18 residues. The whole variable domain, remainder taken from reference TRBV7-9 and TRBJ1-5, is DTGVSQNPRHKITKRGQNVTFRCDPISEHNRLYWYRQTLGQGPEFLTYFQNEAQLEKSRLLSDRFSAERPKGSFSTLEIQRTEQGDSAMYLCASSPDRDSGDSNQPQHFGDGTRLSIL.

This sequence joins TRBV10-3 and TRBJ2-1; the match to TRBD2 covers 14 bases. The ends lost 5 bases at V and 8 bases at J; junction bases unmatched: 5. Per the germline V gene, CDR1 is ENHRY and CDR2 is SYGVKD. The CDR3 sequence is 15 residues long. CDR3 DNA sequence: TGTGCCATCAGTTTGGGACTAGCGGGGGCGGATGAGCAGTTCTTC. It translates to CAISLGLAGADEQFF.

The chain joins TRBV11-2 to TRBJ1-2, with TRBD1 identical over 8 bases. V gave up 2 bases and J gave up 8 bases; unmatched junction bases: 13. Germline CDR1 is SGHAT and CDR2 is FQNNGV. The CDR3 length is 16 residues. The CDR3, as DNA: TGTGCCAGCAGCTTAATTAGCGCCCAGGGGGCGCGAGGCTACACCTTC. Translated, it gives CASSLISAQGARGYTF. The variable domain in full, with the rest retrieved from reference TRBV11-2 and TRBJ1-2, is EAGVAQSPRYKIIEKRQSVAFWCNPISGHATLYWYQQILGQGPKLLIQFQNNGVVDDSQLPKDRFSAERLKGVDSTLKIQPAKLEDSAVYLCASSLISAQGARGYTFGSGTRLTVV.

This clone was found once. The rearrangement joins TRBV15 to TRBJ2-2; D gene uncertain. The V gene's germline CDR1 is LNHNV and CDR2 YYDKDF (reference sequence). The germline V and J ends were trimmed by 8 bases and 8 bases, with 12 bases remaining between them. The CDR3 has 12 residues. The CDR3 is CATSAWGGELFF. The CDR3 DNA is TGTGCCACCTCCGCGTGGGGAGGGGAGCTGTTTTTT.

In the case of this clone: Other DNA sequences of this sample code for an identical CDR3. This chain links TRBV6-1 with TRBJ1-1, with a possible D match to TRBD1 (6 bases). V was pared by 2 bases and J by 0 bases, with 10 bases between. Germline lookup yields CDR1 MNHNS and CDR2 SASEGT. The CDR3 length is 15 residues. The DNA of the CDR3 is TGTGCCAGCAGTGAAAGCCCAGGGGTGAACACTGAAGCTTTCTTT. Translating it yields CASSESPGVNTEAFF.

This chain joins TRBV6-1 and TRBJ1-1; 8 nucleotides align to TRBD1. The V and J ends lost 6 bases and 1 base, in that order; junction bases with no gene match: 4. CDR3 length equals 14 residues. CDR1 is MNHNS, CDR2 SASEGT, per germline. The CDR3 coding sequence is TGTGCCAGCAGATGGACAGGGACGAACACTGAAGCTTTCTTT. The encoded protein is CASRWTGTNTEAFF.

The chain couples TRBV28 to TRBJ2-2; 9 bases align to TRBD1. Germline V gives CDR1 MDHEN, CDR2 SYDVKM. The ends lost 6 bases at V and 1 base at J; junction bases unmatched: 3. The CDR3 runs 15 residues. CDR3: CASRAGQGNTGELFF. CDR3 in DNA: TGTGCCAGCAGGGCGGGACAGGGGAACACCGGGGAGCTGTTTTTT.

CDR3 DNA: TGTGCCAGCAGCTTGTCGGGAGGCCGGACCTACGAGCAGTACTTC. This sequence encodes CASSLSGGRTYEQYF. The chain uses TRBV5-4 and TRBJ2-7; 7 bases agree with TRBD2. The CDR3 loop spans 15 amino acids. The germline V gene has CDR1 SGHNT and CDR2 YYREEE (reference sequence). V dropped 1 base and J dropped 2; count of bases not matched to a gene: 6. Drawing the rest from reference TRBV5-4 and TRBJ2-7, the complete variable domain is ETGVTQSPTHLIKTRGQQVTLRCSSQSGHNTVSWYQQALGQGPQFIFQYYREEENGRGNFPPRFSGLQFPNYSSELNVNALELDDSALYLCASSLSGGRTYEQYFGPGTRLTVT.

With regard to this clone: Other nucleotide sequences from this sample produce the same CDR3. This chain links TRBV19 with TRBJ2-1; 9 nucleotides match TRBD1. This CDR3 contains 14 residues. The V and J ends lost 5 bases and 3 bases, in that order; junction bases with no gene match: 2. CDR1 LNHDA and CDR2 SQIVND come from the germline V gene (reference sequence). The CDR3 DNA sequence: TGTGCCAGTAGTCCGGGACAGGGCTACAATGAGCAGTTCTTC. Its translation is CASSPGQGYNEQFF.

The DNA of the CDR3 is TGTGCCAGCAGCTCCCGGGACAGCTACGAGCAGTACTTC. Its protein is CASSSRDSYEQYF. The V and J genes are TRBV5-4 and TRBJ2-7, with TRBD1 matching over 7 bases. In germline, CDR1 is SGHNT, CDR2 YYREEE (reference sequence). The CDR3 length is 13 residues. V trimming: 3 bases; J trimming: 3 bases; junction bases outside the gene matches: 3.

The rearrangement uses TRBV10-3 and TRBJ1-2; no firm D call. Germline assignment: CDR1 ENHRY and CDR2 SYGVKD. V was cut by 3 bases and J by 3 bases, with 8 bases left in between. The CDR3 is made up of 13 amino acids. CDR3 nucleotide sequence: TGTGCCATCAGTGAAACAAGAGACTATGGCTACACCTTC. It translates to CAISETRDYGYTF.

This chain connects TRBV6-5 to TRBJ2-3, with 8 positions matching TRBD2. Unmatched junction bases numbered 7, after V lost 5 bases and J lost 3 bases. The CDR3 covers 15 residues. Germline values: CDR1 MNHEY, CDR2 SVGAGI. CDR3 amino acids: CASSPLAGRTDTQYF. The CDR3 DNA is TGTGCCAGCAGTCCCCTAGCGGGTAGAACAGATACGCAGTATTTT.

V is TRBV7-9 and J is TRBJ2-2; D might be TRBD2 (5 bases). With 1 base removed from V and 4 bases from J, the gap between germline ends came to 19 bases. The V gene's germline CDR1 is SEHNR and CDR2 FQNEAQ (reference sequence). The CDR3 runs to 18 residues. The CDR3 spells CASSLGRGLLGSTGELFF. The DNA of the CDR3 is TGTGCCAGCAGCTTAGGACGAGGTTTGCTGGGGAGCACCGGGGAGCTGTTTTTT. Supplemented by reference TRBV7-9 and TRBJ2-2, the full variable domain reads DTGVSQNPRHKITKRGQNVTFRCDPISEHNRLYWYRQTLGQGPEFLTYFQNEAQLEKSRLLSDRFSAERPKGSFSTLEIQRTEQGDSAMYLCASSLGRGLLGSTGELFFGEGSRLTVL.

This clone was seen just once. The chain uses TRBV11-3 and TRBJ2-1; perhaps TRBD1 as D (6 bases). V lost 5 bases to trimming and J lost 5 bases, with 10 bases between them. The CDR3 consists of 13 residues. Germline V gives CDR1 SGHNT, CDR2 YENEEA. CDR3 sequence (DNA): TGTGCCAGCAGCCCCGCAGGGGACAATGAGCAGTTCTTC. As protein: CASSPAGDNEQFF.

The chain couples TRBV30 to TRBJ2-7; D is perhaps TRBD2 (5 bases). V lost 2 bases and J 0 bases, leaving 14 bases between the germline ends. CDR3 length: 15 amino acids. Germline-derived CDR1 and CDR2 are GTSNPN and SVGIG (reference sequence). CDR3 nucleotide sequence: TGTGCCTGGAGTATCCCGGGGAAAAGCTCCTACGAGCAGTACTTC. This translates into CAWSIPGKSSYEQYF. Together with reference TRBV30 and TRBJ2-7, the CDR3 gives the full variable domain: SQTIHQWPATLVQPVGSPLSLECTVEGTSNPNLYWYRQAAGRGLQLLFYSVGIGQISSEVPQNLSASRPQDRQFILSSKKLLLSDSGFYLCAWSIPGKSSYEQYFGPGTRLTVT.